This TCR beta chain was found in a study of TIL therapy for anti-PD-1-resistant metastatic lung cancer. Study details: A few tumors were EGFR-mutant and two were ALK-rearranged.

This clone turned up a few times. Described time point: pre-treatment sample, taken before nivolumab and TIL therapy. The libraries were made with immunoSEQ v3. Clones were read by immunoSEQ multiplex PCR, and TCRdb kept only the in-frame ones, dropping some. The data show more than 35,000 clones, over 70% seen once. The V gene's germline CDR1 is SEHNR and CDR2 FQNEAQ (reference sequence). The CDR3 is 13 residues long. J gave up 10 bases and V 5 bases, and 10 bases lay outside the gene matches. This rearrangement joins TRBV7-9 to TRBJ1-1, with 7 bases aligning to TRBD1. This specimen consisted of blood, obtained at baseline. This TCR came from a person between 25 and 80 years old with non-small cell lung cancer. The CDR3 DNA reads TGTGCCAGCAGCCCCCAATTGACAGGGAGAGCTTTCTTT. It translates to CASSPQLTGRAFF.